This TCR beta chain was observed in a study of cytomegalovirus exposure and HLA in healthy donors. PCR involved 60 Vbeta and 13 Jbeta primers. Produced via immunoSEQ multiplex PCR; TCRdb's table is partial and in-frame only. The table shows about 130,000 clones, with roughly 78% occurring only once. The CDR3 sequence is 12 residues long. Germline V lookup: CDR1 MRHNA, CDR2 SNTAGT. The V end lost 3 bases, the J end lost 7 bases, and 9 bases lay between the germline ends. The gene calls are TRBV6-4 and TRBJ1-1; unclear D gene. The sample consisted of PBMCs. The source is a man aged 50 or older in good health and CMV-seropositive. CDR3 sequence: CASSERGIEAFF. The CDR3 region has the DNA TGTGCCAGCAGTGAGCGAGGGATTGAAGCTTTCTTT.